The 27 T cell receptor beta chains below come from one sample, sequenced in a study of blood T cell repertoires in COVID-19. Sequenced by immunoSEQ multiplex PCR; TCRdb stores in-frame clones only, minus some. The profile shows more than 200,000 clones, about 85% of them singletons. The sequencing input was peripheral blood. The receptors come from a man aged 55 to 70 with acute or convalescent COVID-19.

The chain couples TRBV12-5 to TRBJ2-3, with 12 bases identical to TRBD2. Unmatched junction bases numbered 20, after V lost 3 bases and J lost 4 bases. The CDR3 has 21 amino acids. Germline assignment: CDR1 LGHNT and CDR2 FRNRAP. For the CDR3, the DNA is TGTGCTAGTGGTTTCGTATTGACCCGACCTAGCGGGGGGGGGCTTTCAGATACGCAGTATTTT. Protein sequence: CASGFVLTRPSGGGLSDTQYF.

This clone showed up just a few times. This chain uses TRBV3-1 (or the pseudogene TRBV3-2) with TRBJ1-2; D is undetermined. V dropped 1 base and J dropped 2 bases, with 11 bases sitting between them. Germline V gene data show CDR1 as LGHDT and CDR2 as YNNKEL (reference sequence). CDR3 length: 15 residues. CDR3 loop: CASSQGLRSNYGYTF. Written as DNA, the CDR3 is TGTGCCAGCAGCCAAGGACTTCGATCAAACTATGGCTACACCTTC.

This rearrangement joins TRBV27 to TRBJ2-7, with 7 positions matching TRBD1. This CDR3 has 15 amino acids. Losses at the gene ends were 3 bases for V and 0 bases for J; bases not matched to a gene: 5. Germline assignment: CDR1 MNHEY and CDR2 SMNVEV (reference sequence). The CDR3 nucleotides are TGTGCCAGCAGTTTCAGTGGGACAGCCTCCTACGAGCAGTACTTC. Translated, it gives CASSFSGTASYEQYF.

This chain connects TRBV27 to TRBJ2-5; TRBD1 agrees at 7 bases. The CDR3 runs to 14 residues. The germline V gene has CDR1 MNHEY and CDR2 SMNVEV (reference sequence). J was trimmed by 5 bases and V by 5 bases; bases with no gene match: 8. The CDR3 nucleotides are TGTGCCAGCAGTACTCTCACAGGGGTCGAGACCCAGTACTTC. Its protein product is CASSTLTGVETQYF.

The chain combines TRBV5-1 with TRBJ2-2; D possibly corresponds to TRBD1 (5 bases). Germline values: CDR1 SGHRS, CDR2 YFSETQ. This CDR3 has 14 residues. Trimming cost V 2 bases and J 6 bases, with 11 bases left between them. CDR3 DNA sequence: TGCGCCAGCAGCTTATCAGGGCTTCCCGGGGAGCTGTTTTTT. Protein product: CASSLSGLPGELFF.

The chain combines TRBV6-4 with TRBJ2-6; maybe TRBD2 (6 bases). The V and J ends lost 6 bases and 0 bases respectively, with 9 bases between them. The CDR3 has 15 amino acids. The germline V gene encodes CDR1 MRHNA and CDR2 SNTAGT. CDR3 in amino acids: CASRPGGSGANVLTF. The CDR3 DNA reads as TGTGCCAGCAGACCCGGGGGCTCTGGGGCCAACGTCCTGACTTTC.

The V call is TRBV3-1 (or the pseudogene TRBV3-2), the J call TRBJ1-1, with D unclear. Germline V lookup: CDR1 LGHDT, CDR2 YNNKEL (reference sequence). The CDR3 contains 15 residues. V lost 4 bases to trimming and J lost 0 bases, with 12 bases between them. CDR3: CASSPPNKLNTEAFF. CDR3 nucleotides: TGTGCCAGCAGCCCCCCAAACAAATTGAACACTGAAGCTTTCTTT.

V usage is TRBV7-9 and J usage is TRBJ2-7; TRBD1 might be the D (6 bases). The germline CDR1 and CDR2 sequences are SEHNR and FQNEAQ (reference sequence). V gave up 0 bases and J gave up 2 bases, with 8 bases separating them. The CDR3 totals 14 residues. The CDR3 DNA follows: TGTGCCAGCAGCTTAGCGCCAGGGGCCTACGAGCAGTACTTC. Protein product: CASSLAPGAYEQYF. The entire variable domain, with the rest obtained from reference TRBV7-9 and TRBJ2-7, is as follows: DTGVSQNPRHKITKRGQNVTFRCDPISEHNRLYWYRQTLGQGPEFLTYFQNEAQLEKSRLLSDRFSAERPKGSFSTLEIQRTEQGDSAMYLCASSLAPGAYEQYFGPGTRLTVT.

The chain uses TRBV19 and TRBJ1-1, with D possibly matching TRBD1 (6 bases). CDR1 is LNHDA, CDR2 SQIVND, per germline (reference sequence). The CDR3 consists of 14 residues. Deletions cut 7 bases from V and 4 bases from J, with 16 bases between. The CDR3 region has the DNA TGTGCCAGTAACCGGCGGGAGGGGGGCACTGAAGCTTTCTTT. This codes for CASNRREGGTEAFF.

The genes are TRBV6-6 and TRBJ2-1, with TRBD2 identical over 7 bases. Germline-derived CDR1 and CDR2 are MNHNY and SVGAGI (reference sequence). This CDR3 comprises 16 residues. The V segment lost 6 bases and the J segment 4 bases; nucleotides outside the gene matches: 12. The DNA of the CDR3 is TGTGCCAGCAGCTACGAGGCGGGAGCGAGATACAATGAGCAGTTCTTC. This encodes CASSYEAGARYNEQFF.

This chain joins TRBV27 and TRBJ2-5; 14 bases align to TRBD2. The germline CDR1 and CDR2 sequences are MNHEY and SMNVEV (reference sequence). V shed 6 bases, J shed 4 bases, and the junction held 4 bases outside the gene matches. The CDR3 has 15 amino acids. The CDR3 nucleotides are TGTGCCAGCAGGGGACTAGCGGGAGAGGTAGAGACCCAGTACTTC. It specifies CASRGLAGEVETQYF.

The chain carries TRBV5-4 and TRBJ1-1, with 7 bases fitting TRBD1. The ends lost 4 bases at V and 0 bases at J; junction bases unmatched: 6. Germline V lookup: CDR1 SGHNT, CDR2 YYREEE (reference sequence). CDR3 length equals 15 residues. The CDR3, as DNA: TGTGCCAGCAGCCTCTGGACAGGTATGAACACTGAAGCTTTCTTT. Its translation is CASSLWTGMNTEAFF.

CDR3 DNA: TGTGCCAGCAGCTTGCAGGTTCGGAACACCATATATTTT. Translating gives CASSLQVRNTIYF. V and J are TRBV11-2 and TRBJ1-3; D gene uncertain. Germline V gene sequence: CDR1 SGHAT, CDR2 FQNNGV. The CDR3 loop spans 13 amino acids. V lost 3 bases to trimming and J lost 7 bases, with 10 bases between them.

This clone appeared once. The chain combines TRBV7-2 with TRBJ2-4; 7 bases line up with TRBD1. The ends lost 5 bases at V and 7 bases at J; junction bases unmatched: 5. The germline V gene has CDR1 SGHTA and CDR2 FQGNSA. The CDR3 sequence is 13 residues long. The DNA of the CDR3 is TGTGCCAGCAGCCCCGACAGGGAGAACATTCAGTACTTC. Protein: CASSPDRENIQYF.

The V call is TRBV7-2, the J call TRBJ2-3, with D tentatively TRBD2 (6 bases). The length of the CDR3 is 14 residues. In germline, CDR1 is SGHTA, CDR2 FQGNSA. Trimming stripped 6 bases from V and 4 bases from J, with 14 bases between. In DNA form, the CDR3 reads TGTGCCAGCAGTAGGTCGGGGGACGCAGATACGCAGTATTTT. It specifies CASSRSGDADTQYF.

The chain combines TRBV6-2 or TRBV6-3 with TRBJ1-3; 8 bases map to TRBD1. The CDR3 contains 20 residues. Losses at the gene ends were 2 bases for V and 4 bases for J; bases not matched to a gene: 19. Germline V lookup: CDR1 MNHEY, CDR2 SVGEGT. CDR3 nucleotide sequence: TGTGCCAGCAGTTACGGGGCTACGGGGACAGGCGCGACGCGAGGAAACACCATATATTTT. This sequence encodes CASSYGATGTGATRGNTIYF.

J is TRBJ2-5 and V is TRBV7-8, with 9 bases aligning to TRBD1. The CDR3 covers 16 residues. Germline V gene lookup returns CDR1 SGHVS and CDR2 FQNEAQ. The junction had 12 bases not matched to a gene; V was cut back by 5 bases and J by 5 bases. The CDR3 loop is CASSVSAGQGRETQYF. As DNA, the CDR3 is TGTGCCAGCAGCGTCTCAGCTGGACAGGGGCGTGAGACCCAGTACTTC. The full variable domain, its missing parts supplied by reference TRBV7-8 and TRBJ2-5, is GAGVSQSPRYKVAKRGQDVALRCDPISGHVSLFWYQQALGQGPEFLTYFQNEAQLDKSGLPSDRFFAERPEGSVSTLKIQRTQQEDSAVYLCASSVSAGQGRETQYFGPGTRLLVL.

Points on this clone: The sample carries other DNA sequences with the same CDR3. The CDR3 sequence: CASSPRGYNEQFF. Written as DNA, the CDR3 is TGTGCCAGCAGCCCCCGGGGTTACAATGAGCAGTTCTTC. The chain combines TRBV6-5 with TRBJ2-1, with D perhaps matching TRBD2 (5 bases). The CDR3 consists of 13 residues. Germline lookup yields CDR1 MNHEY and CDR2 SVGAGI. Trimming stripped 6 bases from V and 4 bases from J, with 10 bases between.

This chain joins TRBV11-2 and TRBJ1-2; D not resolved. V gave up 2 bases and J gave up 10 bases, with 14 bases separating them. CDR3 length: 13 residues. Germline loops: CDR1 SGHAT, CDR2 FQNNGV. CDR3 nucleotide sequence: TGTGCCAGCAGCTTAAACAGTAATCAGGACTACACCTTC. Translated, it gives CASSLNSNQDYTF.

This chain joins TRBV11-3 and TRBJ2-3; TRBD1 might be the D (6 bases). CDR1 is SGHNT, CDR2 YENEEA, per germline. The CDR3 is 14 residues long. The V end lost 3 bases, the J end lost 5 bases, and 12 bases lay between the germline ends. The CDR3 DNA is TGTGCCAGCAGCTTGTGGGGGCGCGAAGATACGCAGTATTTT. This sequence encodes CASSLWGREDTQYF.

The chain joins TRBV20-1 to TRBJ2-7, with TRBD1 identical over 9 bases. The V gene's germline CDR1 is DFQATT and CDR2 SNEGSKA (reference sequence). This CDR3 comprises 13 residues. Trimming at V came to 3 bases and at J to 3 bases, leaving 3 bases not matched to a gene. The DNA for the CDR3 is TGCAGTGCTAGTTCGGGACAGGGCTACGAGCAGTACTTC. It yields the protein CSASSGQGYEQYF.

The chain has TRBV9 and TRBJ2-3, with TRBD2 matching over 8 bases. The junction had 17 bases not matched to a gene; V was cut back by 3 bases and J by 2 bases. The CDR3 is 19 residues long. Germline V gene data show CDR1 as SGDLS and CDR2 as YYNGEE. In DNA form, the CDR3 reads TGTGCCAGCAGCGACTCCCAGTTAGAGCGGGGGAGGGACACAGATACGCAGTATTTT. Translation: CASSDSQLERGRDTDTQYF.

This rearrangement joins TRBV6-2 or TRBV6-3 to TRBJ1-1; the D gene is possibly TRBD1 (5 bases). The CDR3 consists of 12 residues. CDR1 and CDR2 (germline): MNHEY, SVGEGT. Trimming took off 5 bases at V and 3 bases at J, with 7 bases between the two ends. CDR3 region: CASSKGYTEAFF. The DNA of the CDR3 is TGTGCCAGCAGTAAGGGGTACACTGAAGCTTTCTTT.

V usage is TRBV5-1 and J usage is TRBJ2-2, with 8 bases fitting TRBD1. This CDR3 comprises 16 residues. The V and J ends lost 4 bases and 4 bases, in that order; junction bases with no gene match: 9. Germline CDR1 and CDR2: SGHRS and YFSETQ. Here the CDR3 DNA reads TGCGCCAGCAGCAGCGGCAGGGGGCAAAGCACCGGGGAGCTGTTTTTT. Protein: CASSSGRGQSTGELFF.

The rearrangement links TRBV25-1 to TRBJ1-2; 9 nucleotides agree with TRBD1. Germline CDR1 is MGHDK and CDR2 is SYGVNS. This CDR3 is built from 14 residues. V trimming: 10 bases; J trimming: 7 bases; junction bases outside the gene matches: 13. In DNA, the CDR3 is TGTGCCACCCTTCATGACAGGGGGTATGGTGGCTACACCTTC. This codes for CATLHDRGYGGYTF.

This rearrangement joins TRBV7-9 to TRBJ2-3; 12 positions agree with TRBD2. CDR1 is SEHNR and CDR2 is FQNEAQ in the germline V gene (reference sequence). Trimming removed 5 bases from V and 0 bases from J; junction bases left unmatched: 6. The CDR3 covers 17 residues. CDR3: CASSIGLAGISTDTQYF. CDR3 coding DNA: TGTGCCAGCAGCATCGGACTAGCGGGAATCAGCACAGATACGCAGTATTTT.

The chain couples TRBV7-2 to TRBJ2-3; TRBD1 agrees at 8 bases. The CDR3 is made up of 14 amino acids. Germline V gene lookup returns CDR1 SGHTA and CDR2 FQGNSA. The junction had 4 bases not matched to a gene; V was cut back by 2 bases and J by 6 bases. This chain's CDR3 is CASSLQGAIDTQYF. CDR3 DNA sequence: TGTGCCAGCAGCTTACAGGGGGCTATTGATACGCAGTATTTT.